These T cell receptor beta chains were read from a single sample in a study of T cell responses to AZD1222 COVID-19 vaccine. Repertoires were generated with immunoSEQ multiplex PCR, while TCRdb's copy carries only in-frame clones and drops some. Seen here are about 120,000 clones, 80% to 90% observed once, and the top ten hold over 8%. This material consisted of peripheral blood, taken on day 0 of AZD1222 vaccination. These receptors came from an adult in good health. Both conserved end residues are part of each CDR3. The D gene is left open where the match is weak. The size entry is marked missing in some rows and otherwise reads once, few, many or a size class.

v_gene,j_gene,abundance,d_gene,CDR3aa,CDR3nt
TRBV3-1/TRBV3-2,TRBJ1-1,once,-,CASRTAEAFF,TGTGCCAGCAGGACAGCTGAAGCTTTCTTT
TRBV3-1/TRBV3-2,TRBJ2-7,-,-,CASSQMTEQYF,TGTGCCAGCAGCCAAATGACCGAGCAGTACTTC
TRBV7-2,TRBJ1-2,-,-,CASSPYVYGYTF,TGTGCCAGCAGCCCCTATGTCTATGGCTACACCTTC
TRBV5-4,TRBJ2-7,-,-,CASSPGPGIPYEQYF,TGTGCCAGCAGCCCGGGGCCAGGGATTCCTTACGAGCAGTACTTC
TRBV5-1,TRBJ1-5,-,-,CASSLEGGQPQHF,TGCGCCAGCAGCTTAGAGGGCGGTCAGCCCCAGCATTTT
TRBV5-1,TRBJ2-2,-,-,CASSPRGAGQVNTGELFF,TGCGCCAGCAGCCCCCGGGGAGCGGGACAGGTGAACACCGGGGAGCTGTTTTTT
TRBV27,TRBJ2-7,-,-,CASSLTLSGYEQYF,TGTGCCAGCAGTTTAACCTTGAGCGGCTACGAGCAGTACTTC
TRBV5-6,TRBJ2-7,once,-,CASRRFKYEQYF,TGTGCCAGCAGGCGCTTCAAATACGAGCAGTACTTC
TRBV5-8,TRBJ2-3,-,-,CASSFFSSSGQGTDTQYF,TGTGCCAGCAGCTTTTTTTCGTCCAGCGGTCAGGGGACAGATACGCAGTATTTT
TRBV21-1,TRBJ2-2,-,-,CASQANTGELFF,TGTGCCAGCCAGGCGAACACCGGGGAGCTGTTTTTT
TRBV18,TRBJ2-3,-,TRBD1,CASSPPGQTDTQYF,TGTGCCAGCTCACCTCCGGGACAGACAGATACGCAGTATTTT
TRBV6-4,TRBJ2-3,few,TRBD2,CASSDQSGGTDTQYF,TGTGCCAGCAGTGACCAAAGCGGGGGCACAGATACGCAGTATTTT
TRBV18,TRBJ1-6,-,-,CASSPLYRKNSPLHF,TGTGCCAGCTCACCACTTTACCGCAAGAATTCACCCCTCCACTTT
TRBV7-2,TRBJ2-1,-,-,CASSKADTYNEQFF,TGTGCCAGCAGCAAAGCGGATACCTACAATGAGCAGTTCTTC
TRBV30,TRBJ2-7,-,-,CAWDDRYEQYF,TGTGCCTGGGACGACCGCTACGAGCAGTACTTC
TRBV28,TRBJ1-2,-,-,CASTPTPRSQGNGYTF,TGTGCCAGCACCCCAACCCCCCGGTCACAGGGCAACGGCTACACCTTC
TRBV5-5,TRBJ1-1,-,-,CASSFPGEAFF,TGTGCCAGCAGCTTCCCAGGTGAAGCTTTCTTT
TRBV25-1,TRBJ1-5,-,TRBD1,CASSAQQGNNQPQHF,TGTGCCAGCAGTGCACAACAGGGGAACAATCAGCCCCAGCATTTT
TRBV4-3,TRBJ2-3,once,TRBD2,CASSQATWGGADTQYF,TGCGCCAGCAGCCAAGCGACCTGGGGAGGGGCAGATACGCAGTATTTT
TRBV7-9,TRBJ1-2,-,TRBD1,CASSLQGAYGYTF,TGTGCCAGCAGCTTGCAGGGGGCGTATGGCTACACCTTC
TRBV14,TRBJ2-5,-,-,CASSQATQETQYF,TGTGCCAGCAGCCAAGCTACACAAGAGACCCAGTACTTC
TRBV5-1,TRBJ1-2,-,-,CASSLWGRYNYGYTF,TGCGCCAGCAGCTTGTGGGGCAGATATAACTATGGCTACACCTTC
TRBV10-3,TRBJ1-1,-,TRBD1,CAIRRQGNTEAFF,TGTGCCATCAGAAGACAGGGGAACACTGAAGCTTTCTTT
TRBV10-3,TRBJ1-2,-,TRBD1,CAIRDKPGTGRVDYTF,TGTGCCATCAGGGACAAACCTGGGACAGGTCGGGTGGACTACACCTTC
TRBV24-1,TRBJ2-3,-,-,CATSAATGSGLIVGDTQYF,TGTGCCACCAGTGCCGCCACGGGGAGCGGGCTGATAGTGGGAGATACGCAGTATTTT
TRBV7-3,TRBJ2-2,once,-,CASSLLSRTGELFF,TGTGCCAGCAGCTTACTTAGCCGCACCGGGGAGCTGTTTTTT